These 11 T cell receptor beta chains share one sample of origin, sequenced in a study of molecular identifiers for immune sequencing clone quantification. TCRdb processed the PCR reads anew with MiXCR; each CDR3 protein has one entry. The data show some 590,000 distinct CDR3 sequences, around 25% seen once. Sequenced sample: naive CD8+ T cells from blood, with Jurkat cell RNA spiked in. The subset is: FACS-sorted CD8+CD4-CCR7+CD45RA+ naive T cells. These TCRs come from a human donor in good health. Some libraries in this study had Jurkat cell RNA spiked in.

The rearrangement uses TRBV4-1 and TRBJ2-2; 10 nucleotides line up with TRBD1. V lost 4 bases to trimming and J lost 2 bases; unmatched junction nucleotides: 10. This CDR3 region has 18 residues. CDR1 is MGHRA, CDR2 YSYEKL, per germline. The CDR3: CASSPRSGQGSNTGELFF. DNA for the CDR3: TGCGCCAGCAGCCCACGTTCGGGACAGGGGTCCAACACCGGGGAGCTGTTTTTT.

Many counts were recorded for this clonotype. The chain has TRBV5-1 and TRBJ1-4, with a weak D call TRBD1 (5 bases). V lost 1 base, J lost 5 bases, and 15 bases lay in between. Looked up from germline, CDR1 is SGHRS and CDR2 is YFSETQ. The CDR3 length is 16 residues. CDR3 protein: CASSLPSGKSNEKLFF. The CDR3, as DNA: TGCGCCAGCAGCTTGCCGTCAGGGAAGAGCAATGAAAAACTGTTTTTT.

A remark on this clonotype: A much larger clone lies a single base off, so this may be a read error. The CDR3 does not end in the conserved phenylalanine or tryptophan, so this is likely a read error. The rearrangement joins TRBV6-1 to TRBJ1-2; D is undetermined. CDR3 size: 15 residues. The V end was cut by 2 bases, the J end by 0 bases, with 10 bases between. Germline V gene sequence: CDR1 MNHNS, CDR2 SASEGT. CDR3 residues: CASSEQAGTNYGYTL. The CDR3 DNA sequence: TGTGCCAGCAGTGAACAGGCAGGAACTAACTATGGCTACACCCTC.

V gene TRBV30 combines with J gene TRBJ2-2; D ambiguous. Trimming cost V 0 bases and J 1 base, with 15 bases left between them. The CDR3 runs 17 residues. Germline V lookup: CDR1 GTSNPN, CDR2 SVGIG (reference sequence). CDR3 amino acids: CAWSVRYDYMNTGELFF. The CDR3 DNA sequence: TGTGCCTGGAGTGTACGTTACGATTACATGAACACCGGGGAGCTGTTTTTT. Full variable domain (missing parts from reference TRBV30 and TRBJ2-2): SQTIHQWPATLVQPVGSPLSLECTVEGTSNPNLYWYRQAAGRGLQLLFYSVGIGQISSEVPQNLSASRPQDRQFILSSKKLLLSDSGFYLCAWSVRYDYMNTGELFFGEGSRLTVL.

Note on this clonotype: A much larger clone is a single base away; this may be a read error. CDR3 region: CSVADRGLEGYGYTF. As DNA, the CDR3 is TGCAGCGTTGCCGACCGGGGGTTGGAGGGCTATGGCTACACCTTC. The rearrangement uses TRBV29-1 and TRBJ1-2; D is possibly TRBD1 (5 bases). This CDR3 has 15 amino acids. Trimming took 4 bases from V and 4 from J, leaving 19 bases between them. Germline loops: CDR1 SQVTM, CDR2 ANQGSEA.

In this sample, this clonotype turned up many times. The V gene is TRBV7-9, the J gene TRBJ2-7, with TRBD2 matching over 10 bases. The V segment lost 5 bases and the J segment 7 bases; nucleotides outside the gene matches: 11. Germline values: CDR1 SEHNR, CDR2 FQNEAQ (reference sequence). This CDR3 is 15 amino acids long. CDR3 amino acids: CASSGWPSGSLEQYF. DNA for the CDR3: TGTGCCAGCAGCGGATGGCCTAGCGGGAGTCTGGAGCAGTACTTC.

Concerning this clonotype itself: The junction and the germline gene differ at one end; a read error may be behind it. V is TRBV7-9 and J is TRBJ2-2; 7 bases fit TRBD1. This CDR3 contains 15 residues. CDR1 and CDR2 (germline): SEHNR, FQNEAQ (reference sequence). The CDR3 region has the DNA TGTGCCAGCAGCTTAGAGGGGGCGAGCACCGGGGAGCCGTTTTTT. Its translation: CASSLEGASTGEPFF.

The table lists this clonotype with a few counts. The chain links TRBV6-2 or TRBV6-3 to TRBJ2-7, with D perhaps matching TRBD1 or TRBD2 (5 bases each). Trimming stripped 0 bases from V and 5 bases from J, with 11 bases between. The CDR3 is 14 amino acids. The germline gives CDR1 MNHEY, CDR2 SVGEGT. The CDR3 spells CASSYSRGAHEQYF. In DNA form, the CDR3 reads TGTGCCAGCAGTTACTCCCGAGGGGCGCACGAGCAGTACTTC.

This clonotype was seen a few times. V and J are TRBV4-3 and TRBJ1-6; no clear D gene. The CDR3 is 15 amino acids. V was shortened by 1 base and J by 5 bases, with 9 bases between the two germline ends. Germline V gives CDR1 LGHNA, CDR2 YSLEER. This CDR3 reads CASSQGARDNSPLHF. In DNA form, the CDR3 reads TGCGCCAGCAGCCAAGGAGCAAGGGATAATTCACCCCTCCACTTT.

This clonotype has ten or more counts. CDR3 DNA: TGTGCCAGCAGTGAACGGGACATGACGAACACTGAAGCTTTCTTT. This sequence encodes CASSERDMTNTEAFF. V is TRBV2 and J is TRBJ1-1, with D possibly matching TRBD1 (6 bases). The CDR3 contains 15 residues. The germline V gene has CDR1 SNHLY and CDR2 FYNNEI. The ends were cut back, 2 bases at V and 1 base at J, with 11 bases in the middle.

About this clonotype itself: One junction end disagrees with the germline gene, perhaps due to a read error. The V call is TRBV4-3, the J call TRBJ2-7; the D gene could be TRBD1 or TRBD2 (5 bases each). Germline V CDR1 and CDR2: LGHNA, YSLEER. CDR3 size: 16 residues. Written as DNA, the CDR3 is TGCGCCAGCAGCCAAGACCCGGGGACGGATCGCTACGAGCGGTACTTC. This translates into CASSQDPGTDRYERYF.